One TCR beta chain is described in this entry. Its target is unknown. The sample originates from a study of monozygotic twins with inflammatory bowel disease. Whole-study results and caveats: Against healthy co-twins, IBD patients had lower TCRbeta diversity (measured by inverse Simpson).

The CDR3 runs 15 residues. Germline V gene lookup returns CDR1 MDHEN and CDR2 SYDVKM. Reprocessing the 5' RACE reads, TCRdb reports a single entry for every CDR3 protein and omits DNA. Its table records around 150,000 distinct CDR3 sequences. This sequence joins TRBV28 and TRBJ2-1; lacking DNA, the TRBD1 call made by TCRdb goes unchecked. The TCR was taken from a human donor with ulcerative colitis or Crohn's disease, or a healthy co-twin of an affected twin (not recorded which). Sequencing was performed on blood. The CDR3 loop is CASSPGGRSYNEQFF. The full variable domain, its missing parts supplied by reference TRBV28 and TRBJ2-1, is DVKVTQSSRYLVKRTGEKVFLECVQDMDHENMFWYRQDPGLGLRLIYFSYDVKMKEKGDIPEGYSVSREKKERFSLILESASTNQTSMYLCASSPGGRSYNEQFFGPGTRLTVL.